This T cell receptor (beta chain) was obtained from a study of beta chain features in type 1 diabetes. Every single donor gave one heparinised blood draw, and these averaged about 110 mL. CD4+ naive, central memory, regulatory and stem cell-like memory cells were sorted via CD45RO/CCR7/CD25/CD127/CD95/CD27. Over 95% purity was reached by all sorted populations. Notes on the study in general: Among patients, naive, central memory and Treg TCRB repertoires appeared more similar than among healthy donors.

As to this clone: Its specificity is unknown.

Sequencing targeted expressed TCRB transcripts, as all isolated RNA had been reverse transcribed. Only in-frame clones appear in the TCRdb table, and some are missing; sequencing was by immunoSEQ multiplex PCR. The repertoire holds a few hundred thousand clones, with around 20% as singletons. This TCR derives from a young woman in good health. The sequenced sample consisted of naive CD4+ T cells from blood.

The CDR3 nucleotides read TGTGCCAGCTCCCCCCGGATAGCGGGGTGGACAGATACGCAGTATTTT. Amino acid sequence: CASSPRIAGWTDTQYF. The chain employs TRBV18 and TRBJ2-3, with 8 positions matching TRBD2. With V trimmed by 6 bases and J by 3 bases, 11 bases remained unmatched. The CDR3 runs to 16 residues. Germline CDR1 and CDR2: KGHSH and LQKENI.